This T cell receptor (beta chain) appears in the sequencing data of a study of PD-L1 blockade in urothelial cancer. Turning to the study itself: A median of about 140,000 T cells was found in the blood samples.

Using immunoSEQ multiplex PCR, the repertoire was profiled, and TCRdb retains in-frame clones only, with some absent. The profile shows tens of thousands of clones, 90% of them singletons. Noted time point: pretreatment peripheral blood. There were between 1 and 8 samples from each patient, taken pretreatment and on-treatment. The CDR3 is 13 residues long. The V end lost 2 bases, the J end lost 4 bases, and 11 bases lay between the germline ends. Per the germline V gene, CDR1 is GTSNPN and CDR2 is SVGIG (reference sequence). The chain joins TRBV30 to TRBJ1-2; perhaps TRBD1 as D (5 bases). The source was PBMCs, collected around atezolizumab (anti-PD-L1) treatment. The source is a man in his fifties or sixties with urothelial cancer. For the CDR3, the DNA is TGTGCCTGGAGTACAGGCCTCCTCTATGGCTACACCTTC. It translates to CAWSTGLLYGYTF.